This paragraph covers one TCR beta chain sequence. This clonotype was picked up many times. Its antigen specificity is not known. Base-call qualities are not available, and no considerably larger clone is one nucleotide away. The data derive from a study of human T cells and chemical hapten exposure (dated by TCRdb to 2020 to 2023). Broadly, across the study: For sensitization, 2% DPC in acetone was applied to an approximately 2 cm by approximately 2 cm area of upper inner arm skin. Weekly therapeutic DPC doses were additionally applied to the scalp of patients throughout the approximately 24-week study period. Patch testing was performed on the upper back with Finn chambers containing 0.01% DPC, and the patch tests were scored after 6 days according to International Contact Dermatitis Research Group standards. The mostly female patient cohort included alopecia areata with under or over 50% scalp involvement, alopecia totalis and alopecia universalis. Libraries were pooled for sequencing, and variation in per-sample TCR yields was attributed mainly to small differences in library volumes within the pool. Peripheral blood TCR repertoire changes were tracked in vivo in alopecia patients during primary and secondary sensitization to the hapten diphenylcyclopropenone (DPC). Blood was sampled from patients pre-sensitization (week 0) and at 2, 6 and about 24 weeks after DPC sensitization. Roughly 30 alopecia patients provided blood for TCR sequencing at one to four time points (pre-sensitization, 2, 6 and 24 weeks).

Receptor libraries were prepared by RACE. The data were produced on a NextSeq 500. During library preparation, unique molecular identifiers were attached to individual cDNA molecules so that TCRs could be counted quantitatively and reproducibly. Both TCR alpha and TCR beta chains were sequenced from each blood RNA sample. Turning to the authors' computational methods: A median of about 87,000 TCRs per sample was observed, with a range of about 20,000 to 700,000. V, J and CDR3 annotation of the TCR reads was performed with the Decombinator software suite. Every sample was subsampled to the same number of TCRs (28,000) for the PS versus PT1 abundance plots. TCRs were defined as expanded if absent before sensitization and observed at least eight times at the 2-week time point. Through fastp at Q25 and MiXCR, TCRdb rebuilt clones from the public reads, retaining in-frame beta chains. One record per CDR3 amino acid sequence lists the most common genes and DNA. The authors' filters were not applied to this entry. This sample is represented by approximately 92,000 distinct CDR3 sequences; around 10% of them were singletons. The top ten hold 2.5% to 3.5% of the sample.

The time point tag for this specimen amounts to: patch test 2, 6 weeks after DPC sensitization. The treatment or condition tag for this specimen amounts to: therapeutic diphenylcyclopropenone sensitization with weekly scalp DPC. At each patch-test visit, blood was drawn before the patch test was applied. Patients were considered eligible if aged 18 to 70, diagnosed with alopecia and deemed suitable for DPC therapy, and patients were excluded if pregnant. Total RNA was extracted from unfractionated whole blood that had been collected in Tempus Blood RNA tubes. From the cysteine through the phenylalanine, the CDR3 covers 15 amino acids. This entry keeps only the CDR3 DNA: 45 bases, framed from base 1. V loses 7 bases of germline sequence and J loses 5 bases, and the interval between the two ends is 20 bases. The germline V gene supplies CDR1 SNHLY and CDR2 FYNNEI. Points the paper makes about the study in general: Alopecia, a presumed autoimmune disease, was present in all patients, so the immune response of the patients might differ from that of healthy individuals. After repeated subsampling, the strength of the expansion versus patch-test correlation and the threshold at which it became significant changed. DPC sensitization did not change the number of TCRs with a frequency above 1 in 1000, and there was no evidence of changes in global repertoire structure. Significantly more large CDR3 similarity clusters were formed by expanded TCRs than by pre-sensitization or healthy control sets, consistent with antigen-driven responses. Patch test score was positively correlated with the number of PT1 expanded TCRs, with significance at thresholds 8, 16 and 32 but not at 4.

The rearranged segments are TRBV2 and TRBJ1-1; D gene: possibly TRBD1, on 6 matching bases. This receptor was taken from a middle-aged woman with alopecia areata. Some clones in this sample may be carry-over from other donors' samples. Specimen: whole blood, collected in connection with sensitization to the hapten diphenylcyclopropenone (DPC). The CDR3 reads CASKPRPQGPTEAFF. The DNA sequence is as follows: TGTGCCAGCAAACCCCGACCGCAGGGGCCTACTGAAGCTTTCTTT.